This TCR beta chain is from a study of type 1 regulatory T cells. Whole-study context: T-allo10 is a Tr1-enriched, alloantigen-specific CD4 T cell product made in vitro.

Each CDR3 protein is one row after TCRdb ran MiXCR on the reads. The data show 80,000 to 100,000 distinct CDR3 sequences, 25% to 40% seen once. The V gene end was trimmed by 1 base and the J gene end by 4 bases; junction bases not matched to a gene: 8. This CDR3 region has 16 residues. Germline CDR1 SGHAT, CDR2 FQNNGV. V is TRBV11-2 and J is TRBJ2-5; 8 bases align to TRBD2. The TCR was taken from a human donor in good health. The specimen was CD4+ T cells, either the whole sample or a sorted fraction (not recorded which). CDR3: CASSLATGLALETQYF. The CDR3 DNA sequence: TGTGCCAGCAGCTTAGCGACCGGACTAGCTCTAGAGACCCAGTACTTC.